This T cell receptor beta chain was profiled in a study of T cell repertoires in cytomegalovirus infection. TCRdb reprocessed the reads via MiXCR and lists one record per CDR3 protein. This sample carries 200,000 or so distinct CDR3 sequences, 28% of them seen once, and the ten largest clones take 30% to 35%. The sequence was obtained from a human donor in good health (CMV status not recorded). Some clones in this sample may be carry-over from other donors' samples. Source material: PBMCs.

For the CDR3, the DNA is TGTGCCAGCAGCTTAAATCCTCAAAAGCCCCAGCATTTT. It specifies CASSLNPQKPQHF. The chain combines TRBV7-8 with TRBJ1-5; no reliable D call. V shed 2 bases and J shed 8 bases, with 10 bases lying between them. CDR3 length equals 13 residues. Per germline, CDR1 SGHVS and CDR2 FQNEAQ.